This paragraph covers one T cell receptor (beta chain) sequence. The antigen remains undetermined. Here immunoSEQ multiplex PCR was the method, and the copy in TCRdb shows in-frame clones only, minus some. The repertoire holds roughly 200,000 clones, with 85% to 95% as singletons. This sample stems from a study of T cell responses to AZD1222 COVID-19 vaccine. Study conclusions and caveats: Breadth and depth of Spike-specific TCRs rose after two AZD1222 doses. Possibly, clonal diversity was underestimated; donors were largely white British and included more females. Spike-spanning, vaccine-associated CD4 TCRs were dominant at 160-218 and 743-854.

V lost 1 base to trimming and J lost 1 base, with 7 bases between them. The CDR3 loop spans 14 amino acids. In germline, CDR1 is SGHDN, CDR2 FVKESK. The rearrangement links TRBV14 to TRBJ1-1; no firm D call. This receptor was obtained from an adult who received the MenACWY meningococcal vaccine as a control. The input for sequencing was peripheral blood, taken 28 days after the second dose of the MenACWY control vaccine. The CDR3 nucleotides are TGTGCCAGCAGCCAAGTGGGAGGGAACACTGAAGCTTTCTTT. The encoded protein is CASSQVGGNTEAFF.